The TCR beta chain under discussion was sequenced for a study of blood T cell repertoires in COVID-19. Background on the study: There were acute and convalescent COVID-19 samples, and they came from the United States, Italy and Spain. The analysed material was cDNA or gDNA that came from T cells, B-cell-depleted T cells, or PBMCs.

Trimming removed 5 bases from V and 2 bases from J, with 16 bases in between. CDR1 and CDR2 (germline): LNHDA, SQIVND (reference sequence). This CDR3 comprises 15 residues. In the original analysis: Scientists estimated how many nucleated cells there were by amplifying reference gene primers. The data were produced by immunoSEQ multiplex PCR, yet TCRdb's version contains in-frame clones alone and is incomplete. That table gives V, J and clone size, and the DNA gave D and trimming. The sample has about 270,000 clones, 70% to 90% seen once. The chain joins TRBV19 to TRBJ2-7, with D possibly matching TRBD2 (6 bases). This clonotype was sampled from a woman in her seventies with acute or convalescent COVID-19. Input material: peripheral blood. The CDR3 bases are TGTGCCAGTAGTTCCCCCGGCGGAGGGGCCTACGAGCAGTACTTC. This gives the protein CASSSPGGGAYEQYF.